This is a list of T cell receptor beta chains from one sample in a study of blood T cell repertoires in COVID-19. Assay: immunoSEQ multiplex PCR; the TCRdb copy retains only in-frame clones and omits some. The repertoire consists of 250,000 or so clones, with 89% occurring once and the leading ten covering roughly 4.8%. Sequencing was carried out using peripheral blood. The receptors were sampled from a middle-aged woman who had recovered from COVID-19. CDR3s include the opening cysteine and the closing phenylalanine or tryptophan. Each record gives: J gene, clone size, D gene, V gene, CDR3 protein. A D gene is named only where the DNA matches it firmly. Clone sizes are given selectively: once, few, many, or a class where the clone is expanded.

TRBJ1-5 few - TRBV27 CASSMDGISNQPQHF
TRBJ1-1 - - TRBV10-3 CAIRLENTEAFF
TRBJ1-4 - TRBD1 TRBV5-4 CASSLKTGEYNEKLFF
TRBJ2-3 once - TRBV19 CASSTGGGSTDTQYF
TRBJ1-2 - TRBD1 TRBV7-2 CASSFPGQNNYGYTF
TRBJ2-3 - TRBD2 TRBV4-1 CASSQEGLAGADTQYF
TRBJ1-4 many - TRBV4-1 CASTADFEKLFF
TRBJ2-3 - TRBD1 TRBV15 CATSSRTGETDTQYF
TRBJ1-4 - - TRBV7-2 CASSLVGNEKLFF
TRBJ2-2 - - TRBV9 CASSARSGVSGELFF
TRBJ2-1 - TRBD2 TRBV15 CATSSGTSGNNEQFF
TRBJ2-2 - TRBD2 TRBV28 CASLKLAQTGELFF